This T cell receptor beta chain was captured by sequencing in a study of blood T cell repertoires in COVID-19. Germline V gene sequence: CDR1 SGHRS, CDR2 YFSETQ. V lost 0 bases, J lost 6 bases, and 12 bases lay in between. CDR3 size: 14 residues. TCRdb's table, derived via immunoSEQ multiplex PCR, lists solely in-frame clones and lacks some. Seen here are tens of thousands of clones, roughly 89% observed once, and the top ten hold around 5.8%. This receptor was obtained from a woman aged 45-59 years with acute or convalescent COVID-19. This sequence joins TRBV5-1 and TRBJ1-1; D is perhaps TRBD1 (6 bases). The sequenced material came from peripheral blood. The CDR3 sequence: CASSLDRDDAEAFF. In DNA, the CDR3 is TGCGCCAGCAGCTTGGACAGGGACGACGCTGAAGCTTTCTTT.